This TCR beta chain was recovered during a study of T cell changes during pregnancy in multiple sclerosis. Sequencing used immunoSEQ multiplex PCR; TCRdb keeps in-frame clones, though not all of them. The data show 75,000 to 100,000 clones, approximately 92% seen once. The length of the CDR3 is 16 residues. V was shortened by 4 bases and J by 5 bases, with 18 bases between the two germline ends. Germline V gives CDR1 LGHNA, CDR2 YSLEER. The J gene is TRBJ1-5, the V gene TRBV4-3; tentatively, D is TRBD1 (5 bases). The receptor was isolated from a female donor with multiple sclerosis, enrolled in a pregnancy study. Source: peripheral blood, taken after pregnancy. The CDR3 coding sequence is TGCGCCAGCAGCCCCCGGGGGGGAGGGATGGATCAGCCCCAGCATTTT. Its translation: CASSPRGGGMDQPQHF.